One sample yielded the 16 T cell receptor beta chains listed below, sequenced in a study of blood T cell repertoires in COVID-19. Sequenced by immunoSEQ multiplex PCR; TCRdb stores in-frame clones only, minus some. This repertoire shows around 99,000 clones, 79% found once; its top ten account for 15% to 20%. The sample taken for sequencing was peripheral blood. The receptors stem from a woman older than 75 with active or convalescent COVID-19.

As to this clone: The germline gene is not matched at one end of the junction; a read error may be the cause. V usage is TRBV5-1 and J usage is TRBJ2-1; 10 bases line up with TRBD2. Looked up from germline, CDR1 is SGHRS and CDR2 is YFSETQ. The CDR3 contains 14 residues. The CDR3 DNA follows: TGTGCCAGCACCCTAGCGGGAGCGAACAATGAGCAGTTCTTC. It encodes CASTLAGANNEQFF.

The V and J genes are TRBV5-5 and TRBJ1-3; perhaps TRBD1 as D (5 bases). The CDR3 consists of 15 residues. The V end lost 0 bases, the J end lost 2 bases, and 9 bases lay between the germline ends. Germline V gene sequence: CDR1 SGHKS, CDR2 YYEKEE (reference sequence). The CDR3 loop is CASSLGGRAGNTIYF. The DNA for the CDR3 is TGTGCCAGCAGCTTGGGTGGCAGGGCTGGAAACACCATATATTTT.

The V call is TRBV4-1, the J call TRBJ1-1; 9 bases agree with TRBD1. Germline values: CDR1 MGHRA, CDR2 YSYEKL. Trimming at V came to 3 bases and at J to 8 bases, leaving 10 bases not matched to a gene. There are 15 residues in the CDR3. CDR3 coding DNA: TGCGCCAGCAGCCAGGGACCGGGACAGGGCCGAGAAGCTTTCTTT. Its protein is CASSQGPGQGREAFF.

This clone was counted a few times. This chain links TRBV10-3 with TRBJ1-1; D might be TRBD1 (5 bases). The V end lost 0 bases, the J end lost 7 bases, and 12 bases lay between the germline ends. The CDR3 has 14 amino acids. Germline-derived CDR1 and CDR2 are ENHRY and SYGVKD. The CDR3 DNA reads TGTGCCATCAGTGAGTCGATTGGCAGGGTTGAAGCTTTCTTT. It codes for CAISESIGRVEAFF.

This rearrangement joins TRBV6-5 to TRBJ1-1, with a weak D call TRBD1 (5 bases). The CDR3 consists of 15 residues. Trimming took 7 bases from V and 6 from J, leaving 21 bases between them. Germline-derived CDR1 and CDR2 are MNHEY and SVGAGI. The CDR3, as DNA: TGTGCCAGCACTACTATTCGCCAGGGTGGCCCTGAAGCTTTCTTT. This codes for CASTTIRQGGPEAFF.

CDR3 region: CASSVGLGGQETQYF. The CDR3 nucleotides read TGTGCCAGCAGTGTGGGACTAGGAGGACAAGAGACCCAGTACTTC. The chain recombines TRBV6-1 with TRBJ2-5, with TRBD2 matching 8 bases. Germline V gene data show CDR1 as MNHNS and CDR2 as SASEGT. This CDR3 contains 15 residues. V gave up 4 bases and J gave up 2 bases; unmatched junction bases: 6.

J is TRBJ2-1 and V is TRBV19; TRBD2 is a possible D gene (6 bases). The CDR3 extends over 17 amino acids. Germline loops: CDR1 LNHDA, CDR2 SQIVND (reference sequence). V lost 4 bases and J 0 bases, leaving 16 bases between the germline ends. CDR3 in amino acids: CASSNPPGSGSYNEQFF. As DNA, the CDR3 is TGTGCCAGTAGTAACCCACCCGGGAGCGGCTCCTACAATGAGCAGTTCTTC.

This clone was seen a handful of times. This chain joins TRBV10-3 and TRBJ2-3, with a possible D match to TRBD2 (6 bases). The CDR3 sequence is 16 residues long. V was pared by 0 bases and J by 4 bases, with 14 bases between. The V gene's germline CDR1 is ENHRY and CDR2 SYGVKD. Written as DNA, the CDR3 is TGTGCCATCAGTGAGTCGAGCGGGCTCGAGGCAGATACGCAGTATTTT. This translates into CAISESSGLEADTQYF.

The V and J genes are TRBV5-1 and TRBJ2-1; tentative D call: TRBD1 (5 bases). The germline gives CDR1 SGHRS, CDR2 YFSETQ. The germline V and J ends were trimmed by 2 bases and 8 bases, with 14 bases remaining between them. The CDR3 consists of 14 residues. CDR3 residues: CASSFSTAEDEQFF. The CDR3, as DNA: TGCGCCAGCAGCTTTTCGACAGCCGAGGATGAGCAGTTCTTC. The full variable domain, in which reference TRBV5-1 and TRBJ2-1 provide the parts outside the CDR3, is KAGVTQTPRYLIKTRGQQVTLSCSPISGHRSVSWYQQTPGQGLQFLFEYFSETQRNKGNFPGRFSGRQFSNSRSEMNVSTLELGDSALYLCASSFSTAEDEQFFGPGTRLTVL.

The gene calls are TRBV2 and TRBJ2-7; possibly TRBD2 for D (5 bases). The CDR3 sequence is 16 residues long. Germline lookup yields CDR1 SNHLY and CDR2 FYNNEI. V was clipped by 10 bases and J by 7 bases, with 29 bases between them. CDR3 sequence (DNA): TGTGCCATCCCTCTCGCCCGGGGATCAAACTCTTATGAGCAGTACTTC. It encodes CAIPLARGSNSYEQYF.

The rearrangement joins TRBV27 to TRBJ2-3; D may be TRBD2 (5 bases). The ends were cut back, 5 bases at V and 7 bases at J, with 28 bases in the middle. CDR1 is MNHEY, CDR2 SMNVEV, per germline (reference sequence). CDR3 length equals 18 residues. The DNA for the CDR3 is TGTGCCAGCAGTGACCCCAATGGGCTCCTTAAGTGGAGGAATACGCAGTATTTT. Its protein is CASSDPNGLLKWRNTQYF.

This clone was seen once. J is TRBJ2-1 and V is TRBV9, with 8 bases that match TRBD2. This CDR3 contains 14 residues. Germline CDR1 is SGDLS and CDR2 is YYNGEE. With V trimmed by 0 bases and J by 9 bases, 5 bases remained unmatched. The CDR3: CASSVASGRGEQFF. CDR3 nucleotides: TGTGCCAGCAGCGTAGCGTCCGGGAGGGGTGAGCAGTTCTTC. The whole variable domain, remainder taken from reference TRBV9 and TRBJ2-1, is DSGVTQTPKHLITATGQRVTLRCSPRSGDLSVYWYQQSLDQGLQFLIQYYNGEERAKGNILERFSAQQFPDLHSELNLSSLELGDSALYFCASSVASGRGEQFFGPGTRLTVL.

V gene TRBV7-8 combines with J gene TRBJ2-7; 11 bases map to TRBD1. Germline CDR1 is SGHVS and CDR2 is FQNEAQ. The CDR3 contains 14 residues. V trimming: 1 base; J trimming: 6 bases; junction bases outside the gene matches: 2. The CDR3 reads CASSLGGQGGEQYF. DNA for the CDR3: TGTGCCAGCAGCTTAGGGGGACAGGGGGGCGAGCAGTACTTC.

Note on this clone: Germline and junction disagree at one end, which may indicate a read error. The rearrangement links TRBV5-1 to TRBJ2-3; D may be TRBD1 (6 bases). Germline CDR1 reads SGHRS; CDR2 reads YFSETQ. The CDR3 spans 15 residues. In DNA form, the CDR3 reads TGTGCCAGTAAAGAGAGGGACATTAGCACAGATACGCAGTATTTT. This codes for CASKERDISTDTQYF.

There are a few counts of this clone. This chain links TRBV28 with TRBJ1-2; TRBD1 might be the D (6 bases). Trimming removed 7 bases at V and 8 bases at J, with 17 bases between. From germline, CDR1 is MDHEN and CDR2 SYDVKM. CDR3 length: 13 amino acids. CDR3 in DNA: TGTGCCAGCATCGAAAGGACAGCCCAGGGCTACACCTTC. Its translation: CASIERTAQGYTF.

As to this clone: One end of the junction is discordant with germline, which a read error may explain. J is TRBJ2-3 and V is TRBV24-1; 12 bases match TRBD2. CDR1 is KGHDR and CDR2 is SFDVKD in the germline V gene. This CDR3 comprises 16 residues. The CDR3 spells CATSDWTSGNGDTQYF. For the CDR3, the DNA is TGTGCCACCAGCGATTGGACTAGCGGGAACGGAGATACGCAGTATTTT.